This entry features one T cell receptor (beta chain) sequence. This specimen belongs to a study of blood T cell repertoires in COVID-19. Only in-frame clones appear in the TCRdb table, and some are missing; sequencing was by immunoSEQ multiplex PCR. The table has fewer than 250,000 clones, about 80% seen once. CDR1 is SEHNR and CDR2 is FQNEAQ in the germline V gene (reference sequence). Trimming removed 5 bases from V and 4 bases from J; junction bases left unmatched: 3. The CDR3 has 13 residues. This TCR derives from a woman aged 50 to 65 with acute or convalescent COVID-19. The chain carries TRBV7-9 and TRBJ2-5; 8 nucleotides agree with TRBD1. Material: peripheral blood. The CDR3 nucleotides read TGTGCCAGCAGCCGGGGACAGGCAGAGACCCAGTACTTC. It yields the protein CASSRGQAETQYF.